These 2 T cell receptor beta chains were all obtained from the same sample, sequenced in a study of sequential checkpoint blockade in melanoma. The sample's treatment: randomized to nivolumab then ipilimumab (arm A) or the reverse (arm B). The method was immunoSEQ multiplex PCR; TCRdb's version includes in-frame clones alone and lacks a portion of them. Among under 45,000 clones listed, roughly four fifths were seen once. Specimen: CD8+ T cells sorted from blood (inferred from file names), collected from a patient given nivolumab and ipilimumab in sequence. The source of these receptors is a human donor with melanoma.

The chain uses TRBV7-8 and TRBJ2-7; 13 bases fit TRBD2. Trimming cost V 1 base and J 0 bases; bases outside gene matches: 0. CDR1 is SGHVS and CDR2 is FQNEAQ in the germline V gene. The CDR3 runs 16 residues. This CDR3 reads CASSLGTSGSSYEQYF. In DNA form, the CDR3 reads TGTGCCAGCAGCTTAGGGACTAGCGGGAGCTCCTACGAGCAGTACTTC. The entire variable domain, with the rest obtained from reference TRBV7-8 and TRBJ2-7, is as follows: GAGVSQSPRYKVAKRGQDVALRCDPISGHVSLFWYQQALGQGPEFLTYFQNEAQLDKSGLPSDRFFAERPEGSVSTLKIQRTQQEDSAVYLCASSLGTSGSSYEQYFGPGTRLTVT.

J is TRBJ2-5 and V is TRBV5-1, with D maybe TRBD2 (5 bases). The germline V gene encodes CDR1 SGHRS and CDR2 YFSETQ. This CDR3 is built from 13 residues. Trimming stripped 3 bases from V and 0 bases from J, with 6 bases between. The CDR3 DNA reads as TGCGCCAGCAGCTGGGAGAACCAAGAGACCCAGTACTTC. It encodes CASSWENQETQYF. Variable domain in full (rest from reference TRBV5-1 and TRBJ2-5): KAGVTQTPRYLIKTRGQQVTLSCSPISGHRSVSWYQQTPGQGLQFLFEYFSETQRNKGNFPGRFSGRQFSNSRSEMNVSTLELGDSALYLCASSWENQETQYFGPGTRLLVL.